This T cell receptor beta chain was recorded in a study of cytomegalovirus exposure and HLA in healthy donors. Points from the study as a whole: Reportedly, cytomegalovirus status was diagnosed with high sensitivity and specificity. Researchers had no immune exposure information except CMV serostatus available. Several top significant clusters appeared, in a later analysis, to be linked to common viral pathogens.

As for this clone: The target antigen is unknown.

This PCR relied on a set of 60 Vbeta primers and 13 Jbeta primers. Profiled with immunoSEQ multiplex PCR; TCRdb holds only in-frame clones, not every one. The table includes 100,000 to 150,000 clones, about three quarters detected once. Material: PBMCs. This clonotype originated in a man aged 50 or older in good health and CMV-seronegative.

The CDR3 coding sequence is TGTGCCACCAGCAGGAGTGAAGTTTACAATGAGCAGTTCTTC. Protein sequence: CATSRSEVYNEQFF. The chain carries TRBV15 and TRBJ2-1; no definite D call. CDR1 is LNHNV and CDR2 is YYDKDF in the germline V gene (reference sequence). Deletions cut 3 bases from V and 4 bases from J, with 10 bases between. CDR3 size: 14 residues.